The next 15 T cell receptor beta chains were all read from a single sample in a study of PD-L1 blockade in urothelial cancer. Time point denoted: pretreatment peripheral blood. The repertoire was sequenced with immunoSEQ multiplex PCR; TCRdb's copy has only in-frame clones and lacks some. The data contain approximately 51,000 clones, more than 70% of them singletons. Sequencing used PBMCs, obtained around atezolizumab (anti-PD-L1) treatment. Receptors were obtained from a man between 60 and 75 years old with urothelial cancer.

The chain recombines TRBV28 with TRBJ1-6; D call uncertain. Germline CDR1 is MDHEN and CDR2 is SYDVKM. V was clipped by 4 bases and J by 7 bases, with 2 bases between them. CDR3 length: 11 residues. CDR3 residues: CASSSNSPLHF. CDR3 DNA sequence: TGTGCCAGCAGTTCGAATTCACCCCTCCACTTT.

This clone was picked up a small number of times. The chain employs TRBV9 and TRBJ2-1; 8 bases agree with TRBD2. The CDR3 spans 15 residues. V lost 4 bases, J lost 4 bases, and 7 bases stayed unmatched. Germline V gives CDR1 SGDLS, CDR2 YYNGEE. CDR3 loop: CASSIGSGAYNEQFF. DNA of the CDR3: TGTGCCAGCAGCATCGGTAGCGGGGCATACAATGAGCAGTTCTTC.

CDR3 coding DNA: TGTGCCAGTAGTATAGATCAGGAGACAGGGTACTACGAGCAGTACTTC. This encodes CASSIDQETGYYEQYF. The chain is built from TRBV19 and TRBJ2-7; 7 bases map to TRBD1. Germline assignment: CDR1 LNHDA and CDR2 SQIVND (reference sequence). This CDR3 is built from 16 residues. Germline trimming cut 0 bases from V and 3 bases from J; bases unmatched to any gene: 8.

V and J are TRBV10-3 and TRBJ1-1; D is perhaps TRBD1 (6 bases). Trimming removed 6 bases at V and 1 base at J, with 12 bases between. CDR3 length: 14 residues. Germline loops: CDR1 ENHRY, CDR2 SYGVKD. The CDR3 DNA is TGTGCCATCAGCTACAGGGAAGAGAACACTGAAGCTTTCTTT. As protein: CAISYREENTEAFF.

The rearrangement links TRBV4-3 to TRBJ2-2; 7 nucleotides line up with TRBD1. V was clipped by 3 bases and J by 6 bases; unmatched bases: 10. This CDR3 is built from 16 residues. Per the germline V gene, CDR1 is LGHNA and CDR2 is YSLEER. The chain's CDR3 is CASSHRQGITSGELFF. For the CDR3, the DNA is TGCGCCAGCAGCCACCGACAGGGTATAACCTCCGGGGAGCTGTTTTTT.

The genes are TRBV5-1 and TRBJ2-3; D is unresolved. This CDR3 contains 13 residues. The V gene lost 4 bases and the J gene lost 1 base, with 7 bases spanning the gap. CDR1 is SGHRS, CDR2 YFSETQ, per germline. CDR3: CASSDGGTDTQYF. Here the CDR3 DNA reads TGCGCCAGCAGCGACGGAGGCACAGATACGCAGTATTTT.

The chain recombines TRBV6-1 with TRBJ1-2; no clear D. Germline CDR1 MNHNS, CDR2 SASEGT. V was shortened by 7 bases and J by 1 base, with 16 bases between the two germline ends. CDR3 length equals 15 residues. CDR3 sequence: CASTNRDRLNYGYTF. The DNA for the CDR3 is TGTGCCAGCACCAATAGAGACCGACTTAACTATGGCTACACCTTC.

The chain has TRBV6-5 and TRBJ2-1; maybe TRBD2 (6 bases). The CDR3 has 15 residues. Germline V lookup: CDR1 MNHEY, CDR2 SVGAGI. V lost 2 bases and J 2 bases, leaving 10 bases between the germline ends. CDR3 protein: CASSYEGGAYNEQFF. The DNA of the CDR3 is TGTGCCAGCAGTTACGAGGGAGGCGCCTACAATGAGCAGTTCTTC.

V gene TRBV5-5 combines with J gene TRBJ1-3; D is ambiguous. Germline CDR1 is SGHKS and CDR2 is YYEKEE (reference sequence). CDR3 length equals 14 residues. V was cut by 0 bases and J by 2 bases, with 6 bases left in between. CDR3 DNA: TGTGCCAGCAGCTTGGTTTCAGCTGGAAACACCATATATTTT. Translation: CASSLVSAGNTIYF.

The chain is built from TRBV10-3 and TRBJ2-7, with D possibly matching TRBD1 (6 bases). Trimming left V 10 bases short and J 2 bases short, with 18 bases between. Germline CDR1 is ENHRY and CDR2 is SYGVKD. The CDR3 extends over 14 amino acids. The CDR3 DNA follows: TGTGCCACAAAATACGGGACATCCACCTACGAGCAGTACTTC. Translated: CATKYGTSTYEQYF.

The V and J genes are TRBV6-6 and TRBJ2-3, with D unclear. With 7 bases removed from V and 1 base from J, the gap between germline ends came to 18 bases. Germline CDR1 is MNHNY and CDR2 is SVGAGI (reference sequence). The CDR3 length is 16 residues. The CDR3 protein is CASTLRGGEGTDTQYF. The CDR3 DNA is TGTGCCAGCACCCTGAGAGGCGGAGAGGGCACAGATACGCAGTATTTT.

This clone is medium-sized. The chain has TRBV9 and TRBJ2-1, with 11 bases fitting TRBD2. J was trimmed by 4 bases and V by 3 bases; bases with no gene match: 0. Germline-derived CDR1 and CDR2 are SGDLS and YYNGEE. The CDR3 sequence is 14 residues long. The CDR3 DNA reads as TGTGCCAGCAGCGGACTAGCGGGGTACAATGAGCAGTTCTTC. It is translated as CASSGLAGYNEQFF.

For the CDR3, the DNA is TGTGCCAGCAGTTCCCGCAGGGTAGAGACCCAGTACTTC. Residues: CASSSRRVETQYF. The chain has TRBV27 and TRBJ2-5, with D maybe TRBD1 (5 bases). The CDR3 spans 13 residues. V lost 4 bases and J 4 bases, leaving 10 bases between the germline ends. CDR1 is MNHEY and CDR2 is SMNVEV in the germline V gene (reference sequence).

This clone was detected once. The chain uses TRBV15 and TRBJ2-7; 7 bases line up with TRBD2. V was clipped by 1 base and J by 9 bases; unmatched bases: 18. Germline lookup yields CDR1 LNHNV and CDR2 YYDKDF (reference sequence). The CDR3 spans 17 residues. The DNA for the CDR3 is TGTGCCACCAGCAGAGCTGGTCCGACTAGCCCATCCGTCGGGCAGTACTTC. Translation: CATSRAGPTSPSVGQYF.

This chain uses TRBV5-1 with TRBJ2-7; TRBD2 is a possible D gene (6 bases). Trimming shortened V by 6 bases and J by 0 bases, and 19 bases separated the two germline ends. Germline V gives CDR1 SGHRS, CDR2 YFSETQ. The CDR3 runs 16 residues. The CDR3 protein is CASTRGRRKSSYEQYF. In DNA, the CDR3 is TGCGCCAGCACTCGGGGGAGACGGAAGAGCTCCTACGAGCAGTACTTC.